These 6 T cell receptor beta chains originate from one sample sequenced in a study of identical twins. From the 5' RACE reads, TCRdb called clonotypes with MiXCR, one entry per CDR3 protein. The top ten clones hold 0.8% to 1% of a sample with 650,000 to 800,000 distinct CDR3 sequences, around 8.3% of them seen once. This sample also belongs to another study, concerning yellow fever vaccine responses in identical twins.

Specimen: PBMCs. These receptors were collected from a young woman in good health.

This clonotype was observed at least ten times. V usage is TRBV18 and J usage is TRBJ2-3; D might be TRBD2 (6 bases). Germline assignment: CDR1 KGHSH and CDR2 LQKENI. V lost 7 bases and J 6 bases, leaving 17 bases between the germline ends. The length of the CDR3 is 14 residues. The CDR3 reads CASWGGMLSDTQYF. CDR3 bases: TGTGCCAGCTGGGGCGGGATGCTCTCGGATACGCAGTATTTT.

Ten or more counts support this clonotype. The V gene is TRBV5-1, the J gene TRBJ2-5; 7 positions match TRBD1. J gave up 5 bases and V 0 bases, and 7 bases lay outside the gene matches. CDR3 length: 15 amino acids. The germline V gene has CDR1 SGHRS and CDR2 YFSETQ. CDR3 protein: CASSLDATGYETQYF. The CDR3 nucleotides are TGCGCCAGCAGCTTGGATGCGACAGGGTACGAGACCCAGTACTTC.

This chain connects TRBV7-2 to TRBJ2-3; 10 bases are shared with TRBD2. Germline CDR1 SGHTA, CDR2 FQGNSA. V gave up 1 base and J gave up 5 bases; unmatched junction bases: 6. The CDR3 has 16 residues. The CDR3 is CASSLVSGRARDTQYF. The CDR3 bases are TGTGCCAGCAGCTTAGTCAGCGGGAGGGCCCGAGATACGCAGTATTTT.

V and J are TRBV4-1 and TRBJ2-7; no firm D call. The germline gives CDR1 MGHRA, CDR2 YSYEKL. CDR3 length: 14 residues. The germline V and J ends were trimmed by 2 bases and 2 bases, with 10 bases remaining between them. CDR3 sequence reads: CASSQKIAPYEQYF. The CDR3 nucleotides read TGCGCCAGCAGCCAAAAAATTGCACCCTACGAGCAGTACTTC.

V usage is TRBV28 and J usage is TRBJ2-6; D possibly uses TRBD1 or TRBD2 (6 bases each). The V end was cut by 5 bases, the J end by 2 bases, with 10 bases between. CDR1 is MDHEN, CDR2 SYDVKM, per germline. CDR3 length: 15 amino acids. CDR3 DNA sequence: TGTGCCAGCAGTGCCGGGGGCACTGGGGCCAACGTCCTGACTTTC. This encodes CASSAGGTGANVLTF.

Ten or more counts support this clonotype. The chain is built from TRBV6-1 and TRBJ1-1; D ambiguous. Germline CDR1 is MNHNS and CDR2 is SASEGT. The ends were cut back, 6 bases at V and 1 base at J, with 9 bases in the middle. CDR3 length: 13 amino acids. For the CDR3, the DNA is TGTGCCAGCAGGATCACGCAGAACACTGAAGCTTTCTTT. Protein product: CASRITQNTEAFF.